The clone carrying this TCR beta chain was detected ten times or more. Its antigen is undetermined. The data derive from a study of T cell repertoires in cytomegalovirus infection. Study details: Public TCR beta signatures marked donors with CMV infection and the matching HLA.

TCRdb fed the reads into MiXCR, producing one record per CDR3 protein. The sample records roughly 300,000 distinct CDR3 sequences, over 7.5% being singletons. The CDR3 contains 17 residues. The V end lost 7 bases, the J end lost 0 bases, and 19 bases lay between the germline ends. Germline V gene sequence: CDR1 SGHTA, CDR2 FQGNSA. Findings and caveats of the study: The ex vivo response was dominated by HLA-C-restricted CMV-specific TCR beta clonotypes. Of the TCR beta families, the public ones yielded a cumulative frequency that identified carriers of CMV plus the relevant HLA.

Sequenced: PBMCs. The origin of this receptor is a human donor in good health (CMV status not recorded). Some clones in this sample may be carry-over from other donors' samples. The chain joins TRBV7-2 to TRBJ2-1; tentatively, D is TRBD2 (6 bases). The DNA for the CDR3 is TGTGCCAGCATTAGGTCCAGCGGGCCTTCCTCCTACAATGAGCAGTTCTTC. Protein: CASIRSSGPSSYNEQFF.